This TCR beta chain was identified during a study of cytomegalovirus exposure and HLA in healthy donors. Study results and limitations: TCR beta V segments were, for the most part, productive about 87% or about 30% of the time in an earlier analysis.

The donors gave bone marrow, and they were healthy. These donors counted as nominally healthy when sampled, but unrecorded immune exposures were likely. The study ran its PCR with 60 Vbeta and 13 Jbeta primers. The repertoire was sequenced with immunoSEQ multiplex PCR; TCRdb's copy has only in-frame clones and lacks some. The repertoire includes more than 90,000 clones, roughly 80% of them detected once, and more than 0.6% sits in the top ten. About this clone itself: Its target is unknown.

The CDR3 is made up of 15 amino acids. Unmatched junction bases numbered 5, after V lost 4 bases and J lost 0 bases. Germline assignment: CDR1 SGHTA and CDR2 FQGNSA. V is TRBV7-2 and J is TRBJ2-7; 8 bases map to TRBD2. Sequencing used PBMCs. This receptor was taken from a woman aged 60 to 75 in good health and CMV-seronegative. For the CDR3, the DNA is TGTGCCAGCAGCTCCGGGGGGGGCCTCTCCTACGAGCAGTACTTC. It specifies CASSSGGGLSYEQYF.